Below are 32 T cell receptor beta chains sequenced from a single sample in a study of somatic mutations in cytotoxic T cells in rheumatoid arthritis. The assay was immunoSEQ multiplex PCR, and TCRdb's table has in-frame clones only and misses some. The sample carries 23,000 or so clones, over 65% recorded once. Input material: CD8+ T cells sorted from blood. Source of these receptors: a woman between 18 and 29 years old in good health.

The V gene is TRBV27, the J gene TRBJ1-1; weak D call: TRBD1 (5 bases). CDR1 and CDR2 from the germline V gene are MNHEY and SMNVEV (reference sequence). This CDR3 comprises 12 residues. The germline V and J ends were trimmed by 8 bases and 13 bases, with 20 bases remaining between them. The CDR3 DNA reads as TGTGCCAGCCTGGGGAGGGGATTAGGGTTTTTCTTT. Amino acids: CASLGRGLGFFF.

The genes are TRBV5-1 and TRBJ1-3; possible D gene TRBD1, 5 bases. Trimming shortened V by 5 bases and J by 0 bases, and 9 bases separated the two germline ends. The germline V gene has CDR1 SGHRS and CDR2 YFSETQ. The CDR3 contains 14 residues. This CDR3 reads CASSWGSSGNTIYF. Written as DNA, the CDR3 is TGCGCCAGCAGTTGGGGGAGCTCTGGAAACACCATATATTTT.

This chain joins TRBV28 and TRBJ1-2; 7 positions match TRBD1. CDR3 size: 13 residues. The germline gives CDR1 MDHEN, CDR2 SYDVKM. Unmatched junction bases numbered 6, after V lost 3 bases and J lost 8 bases. The CDR3, as DNA: TGTGCCAGCAGTTTTGACAGGGCATTCGGCTACACCTTC. Amino acid sequence: CASSFDRAFGYTF.

The chain recombines TRBV2 with TRBJ2-1; TRBD2 agrees at 13 bases. This CDR3 comprises 16 residues. CDR1 SNHLY and CDR2 FYNNEI come from the germline V gene. After removal of 1 base from V and 8 bases from J, the junction contained 5 bases not matched to a gene. In DNA form, the CDR3 reads TGTGCCAGCAGTGAAGGTATCGGGACTAGCGGGGATGAGCAGTTCTTC. As protein: CASSEGIGTSGDEQFF.

This chain links TRBV28 with TRBJ2-1; D remains ambiguous. Germline CDR1 reads MDHEN; CDR2 reads SYDVKM. The V and J ends lost 3 bases and 4 bases respectively, with 16 bases between them. The CDR3 is 16 residues long. Written as DNA, the CDR3 is TGTGCCAGCAGTTTGGAAGGGCCCACGGTATACAATGAGCAGTTCTTC. Its translation: CASSLEGPTVYNEQFF.

This clone has just a few counts. The chain links TRBV11-2 to TRBJ2-7; D uncertain. The germline V gene has CDR1 SGHAT and CDR2 FQNNGV. This CDR3 region has 15 residues. Trimming removed 5 bases from V and 3 bases from J, with 17 bases in between. The CDR3 spells CASSPGGGPLYEQYF. CDR3 nucleotide sequence: TGTGCCAGCAGCCCCGGCGGCGGCCCTCTCTACGAGCAGTACTTC.

V is TRBV14 and J is TRBJ2-2, with unresolved D. The CDR3 sequence is 15 residues long. In germline, CDR1 is SGHDN, CDR2 FVKESK. The V end lost 1 base, the J end lost 5 bases, and 11 bases lay between the germline ends. Here the CDR3 DNA reads TGTGCCAGCAGCCAAGGTCTCAGTGTAACCGGGGAGCTGTTTTTT. It is translated as CASSQGLSVTGELFF.

The V gene is TRBV5-1, the J gene TRBJ2-1; D remains unclear. This CDR3 comprises 16 residues. V was trimmed by 4 bases and J by 2 bases, leaving 16 bases between them. Germline V gene lookup returns CDR1 SGHRS and CDR2 YFSETQ. The CDR3 nucleotides are TGCGCCAGCAGCCCGAGTTTACCCGGAGCCTACAATGAGCAGTTCTTC. It yields the protein CASSPSLPGAYNEQFF. Using reference TRBV5-1 and TRBJ2-1 for the parts outside the CDR3, the full variable domain is KAGVTQTPRYLIKTRGQQVTLSCSPISGHRSVSWYQQTPGQGLQFLFEYFSETQRNKGNFPGRFSGRQFSNSRSEMNVSTLELGDSALYLCASSPSLPGAYNEQFFGPGTRLTVL.

This clone has a single count. CDR3 protein: CASSYSGSSTDTQYF. Written as DNA, the CDR3 is TGTGCCAGCAGCTATAGCGGGAGCTCCACAGATACGCAGTATTTT. V is TRBV11-2 and J is TRBJ2-3; 9 positions match TRBD2. J was trimmed by 2 bases and V by 4 bases; bases with no gene match: 4. Germline-derived CDR1 and CDR2 are SGHAT and FQNNGV. CDR3 length: 15 residues.

The chain has TRBV6-6 and TRBJ2-2, with 8 nucleotides matching TRBD1. The CDR3 has 15 residues. The J segment lost 3 bases and the V segment lost 0 bases, leaving 0 bases of the junction unmatched. CDR1 is MNHNY and CDR2 is SVGAGI in the germline V gene (reference sequence). In DNA, the CDR3 is TGTGCCAGCAGTTACTCGACAGGGGACACCGGGGAGCTGTTTTTT. This encodes CASSYSTGDTGELFF.

There are a few counts of this clone. The chain carries TRBV7-6 and TRBJ1-1; D is unclear. The ends were cut back, 5 bases at V and 6 bases at J, with 16 bases in the middle. Per the germline V gene, CDR1 is SGHVS and CDR2 is FNYEAQ. This CDR3 comprises 14 residues. The CDR3 here is CASSPSRMVPEAFF. The CDR3 DNA sequence: TGTGCCAGCAGCCCGTCCAGGATGGTGCCTGAAGCTTTCTTT.

The V gene is TRBV4-1, the J gene TRBJ1-5; D ambiguous. The V and J ends lost 6 bases and 0 bases respectively, with 15 bases between them. Germline V gene lookup returns CDR1 MGHRA and CDR2 YSYEKL. CDR3 size: 16 residues. CDR3 coding DNA: TGCGCCAGCAGTCTTTCTATCGGGTATAGCAATCAGCCCCAGCATTTT. Amino acids: CASSLSIGYSNQPQHF.

This chain joins TRBV5-1 and TRBJ1-6; possibly TRBD1 for D (5 bases). V lost 3 bases, J lost 8 bases, and 12 bases lay in between. The length of the CDR3 is 14 residues. CDR1 and CDR2 from the germline V gene are SGHRS and YFSETQ. CDR3 DNA sequence: TGCGCCAGCAGCTCCGGACAAGCCCATTCACCCCTCCACTTT. Amino acid sequence: CASSSGQAHSPLHF.

The chain employs TRBV27 and TRBJ1-1, with D hard to call. Trimming stripped 5 bases from V and 1 base from J, with 17 bases between. The CDR3 loop spans 16 amino acids. The germline V gene has CDR1 MNHEY and CDR2 SMNVEV (reference sequence). CDR3 loop: CASSLGLAVKNTEAFF. CDR3 sequence (DNA): TGTGCCAGCAGTCTAGGTCTGGCGGTTAAGAACACTGAAGCTTTCTTT.

J is TRBJ2-7 and V is TRBV30; D gene ambiguous. V was clipped by 2 bases and J by 6 bases, with 8 bases between them. Germline V gene lookup returns CDR1 GTSNPN and CDR2 SVGIG (reference sequence). The CDR3 consists of 11 residues. CDR3 amino acids: CAWSHGREQYF. CDR3 in DNA: TGTGCCTGGAGTCACGGGCGCGAGCAGTACTTC.

The chain uses TRBV11-2 and TRBJ2-5; a weak D match, TRBD1 (5 bases). Trimming removed 5 bases from V and 5 bases from J, with 21 bases in between. CDR3 length equals 16 residues. CDR1 and CDR2 from the germline V gene are SGHAT and FQNNGV. The CDR3 region has the DNA TGTGCCAGCAGCCCCCTGGGGCTCAGCGCGTTGGAGACCCAGTACTTC. Translating it yields CASSPLGLSALETQYF. Full variable domain (remainder filled in from reference TRBV11-2 and TRBJ2-5): EAGVAQSPRYKIIEKRQSVAFWCNPISGHATLYWYQQILGQGPKLLIQFQNNGVVDDSQLPKDRFSAERLKGVDSTLKIQPAKLEDSAVYLCASSPLGLSALETQYFGPGTRLLVL.

The CDR3: CASSGLAGGENYEQYF. In DNA form, the CDR3 reads TGTGCCAGCAGTGGGCTAGCGGGAGGGGAGAACTACGAGCAGTACTTC. The gene calls are TRBV25-1 and TRBJ2-5; 12 bases are shared with TRBD2. The J call may be incorrect, as the DNA end agrees better with TRBJ2-7. Germline loops: CDR1 MGHDK, CDR2 SYGVNS. The CDR3 is made up of 16 amino acids.

The V and J genes are TRBV5-4 and TRBJ1-5; D ambiguous. CDR1 SGHNT and CDR2 YYREEE come from the germline V gene (reference sequence). V was shortened by 3 bases and J by 1 base, with 17 bases between the two germline ends. The CDR3 spans 17 residues. This chain's CDR3 is CASSSTGPLESNQPQHF. The CDR3 DNA reads as TGTGCCAGCAGCTCGACCGGGCCCCTGGAGAGCAATCAGCCCCAGCATTTT.

The chain carries TRBV5-6 and TRBJ2-3, with a possible D match to TRBD2 (6 bases). Germline V gene lookup returns CDR1 SGHDT and CDR2 YYEEEE. The CDR3 runs 17 residues. Trimming removed 4 bases from V and 2 bases from J, with 20 bases in between. This chain's CDR3 is CASSAPPGRGNTDTQYF. CDR3 nucleotides: TGTGCCAGCAGCGCACCTCCCGGACGGGGGAACACAGATACGCAGTATTTT.

This clone was counted once. The chain is built from TRBV5-6 and TRBJ2-1; D may match TRBD1 or TRBD2 (5 bases each). The CDR3 length is 14 residues. Per the germline V gene, CDR1 is SGHDT and CDR2 is YYEEEE. Trimming shortened V by 6 bases and J by 9 bases, and 19 bases separated the two germline ends. CDR3 residues: CASTVGTVWSEQFF. The DNA for the CDR3 is TGTGCCAGCACCGTCGGGACGGTCTGGAGTGAGCAGTTCTTC.

CDR3 amino acids: CASSLSGGLQETQYF. The CDR3, as DNA: TGTGCCAGCAGCCTTAGCGGGGGCTTACAAGAGACCCAGTACTTC. The genes are TRBV4-2 and TRBJ2-5, with 9 bases aligning to TRBD2. This CDR3 has 15 amino acids. Trimming took 4 bases from V and 2 from J; bases not matched to a gene: 5. The V gene's germline CDR1 is LGHNA and CDR2 YNFKEQ.

The chain links TRBV5-1 to TRBJ2-5; 7 bases are shared with TRBD1. CDR1 is SGHRS and CDR2 is YFSETQ in the germline V gene. The CDR3 is 15 amino acids. The V gene end was trimmed by 7 bases and the J gene end by 1 base; junction bases not matched to a gene: 10. CDR3 DNA sequence: TGCGCCAGCCGCGAATGGGGGACAGTCCAAGAGACCCAGTACTTC. Protein: CASREWGTVQETQYF.

The chain is built from TRBV9 and TRBJ1-5; tentative D call: TRBD1 (6 bases). This CDR3 contains 14 residues. The germline V gene encodes CDR1 SGDLS and CDR2 YYNGEE. V dropped 5 bases and J dropped 3 bases, with 12 bases sitting between them. The CDR3 loop is CASSEDSDNQPQHF. The CDR3 DNA follows: TGTGCCAGCAGTGAGGACAGTGACAATCAGCCCCAGCATTTT.

This sequence joins TRBV2 and TRBJ1-6, with no clear D. Deletions cut 6 bases from V and 7 bases from J, with 7 bases between. This CDR3 contains 12 residues. Germline lookup yields CDR1 SNHLY and CDR2 FYNNEI. CDR3 protein: CASRLGNSPLHF. CDR3 nucleotides: TGTGCCAGCAGGTTGGGGAATTCACCCCTCCACTTT. The whole variable domain, remainder taken from reference TRBV2 and TRBJ1-6, is EPEVTQTPSHQVTQMGQEVILRCVPISNHLYFYWYRQILGQKVEFLVSFYNNEISEKSEIFDDQFSVERPDGSNFTLKIRSTKLEDSAMYFCASRLGNSPLHFGNGTRLTVT.

The chain carries TRBV6-5 and TRBJ2-2; the D gene could be TRBD1 or TRBD2 (5 bases each). The CDR3 has 14 residues. Germline assignment: CDR1 MNHEY and CDR2 SVGAGI. The V gene lost 6 bases and the J gene lost 6 bases, with 14 bases spanning the gap. The CDR3, as DNA: TGTGCCAGCAGCTACGCGTGGGGGTCCGGGGAGCTGTTTTTT. It is translated as CASSYAWGSGELFF.

This clone was seen a few times. The chain joins TRBV12-5 to TRBJ2-7, with a weak D call TRBD1 (5 bases). V was pared by 5 bases and J by 3 bases, with 14 bases between. Germline lookup yields CDR1 LGHNT and CDR2 FRNRAP. The CDR3 sequence is 14 residues long. The CDR3 region has the DNA TGTGCTAGTGGTCCAAGGGGATTTGGCTACGAGCAGTACTTC. This sequence encodes CASGPRGFGYEQYF.

This clone occurred a few times. V gene TRBV5-1 combines with J gene TRBJ1-1; no firm D call. The ends were cut back, 4 bases at V and 4 bases at J, with 11 bases in the middle. The V gene's germline CDR1 is SGHRS and CDR2 YFSETQ. This CDR3 has 13 residues. CDR3 amino acids: CASSVNRGTEAFF. CDR3 DNA sequence: TGCGCCAGCAGCGTTAACAGAGGCACTGAAGCTTTCTTT.

The V gene is TRBV9, the J gene TRBJ2-1, with unresolved D. This CDR3 is 15 amino acids long. V lost 0 bases to trimming and J lost 4 bases, with 11 bases between them. CDR1 is SGDLS and CDR2 is YYNGEE in the germline V gene. In DNA, the CDR3 is TGTGCCAGCAGCGTAGAGGGTTTACTTTACAATGAGCAGTTCTTC. This gives the protein CASSVEGLLYNEQFF.

The rearrangement uses TRBV7-8 and TRBJ2-1; 13 nucleotides agree with TRBD2. Germline loops: CDR1 SGHVS, CDR2 FQNEAQ. The CDR3 sequence is 15 residues long. Losses at the gene ends were 5 bases for V and 9 bases for J; bases not matched to a gene: 7. CDR3 protein: CASSPSGTSGVEQFF. DNA of the CDR3: TGTGCCAGCAGCCCTAGCGGGACTAGCGGGGTTGAGCAGTTCTTC.

This sequence joins TRBV13 and TRBJ2-5; D might be TRBD2 (5 bases). CDR3 length equals 14 residues. Germline V gene lookup returns CDR1 PRHDT and CDR2 FYEKMQ (reference sequence). The ends were cut back, 4 bases at V and 5 bases at J, with 14 bases in the middle. In DNA form, the CDR3 reads TGTGCCAGCAGCTCCCGCGGCGGGCACGAGACCCAGTACTTC. As protein: CASSSRGGHETQYF.

This clone has only one observation. This chain joins TRBV6-1 and TRBJ2-7; possible D gene TRBD1, 5 bases. Germline lookup yields CDR1 MNHNS and CDR2 SASEGT. V was shortened by 6 bases and J by 2 bases, with 11 bases between the two germline ends. This CDR3 is 13 amino acids long. Written as DNA, the CDR3 is TGTGCCAGCAGCTTCAGGGCCCCCTACGAGCAGTACGTC. Residues: CASSFRAPYEQYV.

The table lists this clone with a few counts. The genes are TRBV9 and TRBJ1-1; D not certain. Trimming left V 2 bases short and J 7 bases short, with 15 bases between. From germline, CDR1 is SGDLS and CDR2 YYNGEE. This CDR3 region has 14 residues. Here the CDR3 DNA reads TGTGCCAGCAGCGTTTCAGTTGGGGAGGGTGAAGCTTTCTTT. Protein product: CASSVSVGEGEAFF. Supplemented by reference TRBV9 and TRBJ1-1, the full variable domain reads DSGVTQTPKHLITATGQRVTLRCSPRSGDLSVYWYQQSLDQGLQFLIQYYNGEERAKGNILERFSAQQFPDLHSELNLSSLELGDSALYFCASSVSVGEGEAFFGQGTRLTVV.